The T cell receptor beta chain under discussion was sequenced for a study of identical twins. Study findings and constraints: Within monozygotic twins, out-of-frame TCR alpha sharing was underestimated by the models.

Worth noting for this clonotype: Its specificity is unknown.

TCRdb recomputed calls from the 5' RACE reads with MiXCR, one row per CDR3 protein. The sample includes roughly 1.6 million distinct CDR3 sequences, around a third seen only once; the top ten take around 0.25%. In every case, the donor was a healthy Caucasian. V lost 0 bases, J lost 0 bases, and 12 bases lay in between. Germline loops: CDR1 LNHDA, CDR2 SQIVND (reference sequence). The CDR3 is made up of 17 amino acids. The sample was cord blood. The chain links TRBV19 to TRBJ2-1; D perhaps matches TRBD2 (6 bases). The sequence derives from a newborn girl in good health. For the CDR3, the DNA is TGTGCCAGTAGTATAGATCTGGGTAGCGGCTCCTACAATGAGCAGTTCTTC. The encoded protein is CASSIDLGSGSYNEQFF.